This T cell receptor (beta chain) was obtained from a study of resident and recirculating memory T cells in vitiligo. Study outcomes and limitations: TCR sequences were not conserved across biopsy sites or patients.

About this clone: Its cognate antigen is unknown.

This CDR3 has 14 residues. Germline values: CDR1 MNHNS, CDR2 SASEGT. With 6 bases removed from V and 2 bases from J, the gap between germline ends came to 14 bases. Using immunoSEQ multiplex PCR, the repertoire was profiled, and TCRdb retains in-frame clones only, with some absent. The repertoire holds roughly 80,000 clones, with about 90% as singletons. This TCR was sampled from a male donor with vitiligo. Sequenced input: blood. The chain recombines TRBV6-1 with TRBJ2-7; D is perhaps TRBD1 (6 bases). The CDR3, as DNA: TGTGCCAGCAGGGCCGGGACAAGGACCTACGAGCAGTACTTC. Translating it yields CASRAGTRTYEQYF.